This TCR beta chain was retrieved from a study of blood T cell repertoires in COVID-19. Overall study context: The United States, Italy and Spain supplied acute and convalescent COVID-19 samples. Sample material is recorded as cDNA or gDNA derived from T cells, B-cell-depleted T cells, or PBMCs.

Deletions cut 6 bases from V and 4 bases from J, with 13 bases between. The CDR3 is 14 residues long. CDR1 SGHRS and CDR2 YFSETQ come from the germline V gene. Original handling: Nucleated cell number was recorded as an estimate derived from reference gene primer amplification. TCRdb keeps only in-frame clones here, not all; method: immunoSEQ multiplex PCR. Clone size and V and J calls were adopted from that table, with D and trimming inferred from the DNA. Of approximately 260,000 clones listed, approximately 78% are singletons. This clone has a handful of counts. The sample comprised peripheral blood. The chain links TRBV5-1 to TRBJ1-4, with a possible D match to TRBD1 (5 bases). This clonotype was sampled from a woman aged 55 to 70 with active or convalescent COVID-19. The CDR3 loop is CASNKGQINEKLFF. The CDR3 DNA reads TGCGCCAGCAACAAGGGGCAGATTAATGAAAAACTGTTTTTT. The full variable domain, rest sourced from reference TRBV5-1 and TRBJ1-4, is KAGVTQTPRYLIKTRGQQVTLSCSPISGHRSVSWYQQTPGQGLQFLFEYFSETQRNKGNFPGRFSGRQFSNSRSEMNVSTLELGDSALYLCASNKGQINEKLFFGSGTQLSVL.